This T cell receptor (beta chain) was captured in a study of T cell repertoires in ileal Crohn's disease. In the study overall: Every patient was operated on for stricturing (roughly 60%) or penetrating (approximately 40%) complications.

With V trimmed by 5 bases and J by 0 bases, 6 bases remained unmatched. This CDR3 has 15 amino acids. Germline V gives CDR1 SGHAT, CDR2 FQNNGV. TCRdb's table, derived via immunoSEQ multiplex PCR, lists solely in-frame clones and lacks some. The sample lists more than 4,000 clones; over 70% were seen once. The sequencing input was ileal tissue. The chain couples TRBV11-2 to TRBJ2-5; TRBD1 matches at 7 bases. The sequence came from an adult with Crohn's disease. The CDR3: CASSRNGQDQETQYF. The DNA for the CDR3 is TGTGCCAGCAGCCGCAATGGACAGGACCAAGAGACCCAGTACTTC. The full variable domain, completed using reference TRBV11-2 and TRBJ2-5, is EAGVAQSPRYKIIEKRQSVAFWCNPISGHATLYWYQQILGQGPKLLIQFQNNGVVDDSQLPKDRFSAERLKGVDSTLKIQPAKLEDSAVYLCASSRNGQDQETQYFGPGTRLLVL.